The clone carrying this TCR beta chain was detected a few times. The antigen remains unidentified. There are 12 residues in the CDR3. CDR1 is SGHTA and CDR2 is FQGNSA in the germline V gene. The V gene lost 5 bases and the J gene lost 8 bases, with 11 bases spanning the gap. Every bit of the isolated RNA underwent reverse transcription, so sequencing read expressed TCRB transcripts. Some clones are missing from TCRdb's copy, which holds only in-frame ones; the method was immunoSEQ multiplex PCR. The sample carries 500,000 to 700,000 clones, 15% to 17% recorded once. The sample originates from a study of beta chain features in type 1 diabetes. Study conclusions and caveats: Diminished insertions and augmented deletions at VDJ junctions characterized type 1 diabetes patients.

The V and J genes are TRBV7-2 and TRBJ2-3; D unclear. The sample comprised naive CD4+ T cells from blood. The receptor was isolated from a man younger than 30 in good health. CDR3: CASSPPPGTQYF. The CDR3, as DNA: TGTGCCAGCAGCCCCCCCCCGGGTACGCAGTATTTT.